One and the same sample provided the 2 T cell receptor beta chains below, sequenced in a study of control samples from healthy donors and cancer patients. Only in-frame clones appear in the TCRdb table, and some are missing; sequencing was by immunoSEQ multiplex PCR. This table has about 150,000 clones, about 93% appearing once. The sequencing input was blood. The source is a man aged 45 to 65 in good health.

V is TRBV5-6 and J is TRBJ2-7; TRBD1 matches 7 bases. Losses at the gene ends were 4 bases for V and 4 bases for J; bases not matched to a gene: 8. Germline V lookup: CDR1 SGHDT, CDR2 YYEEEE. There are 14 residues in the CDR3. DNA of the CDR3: TGTGCCAGCAGCAATTCAGGGGGACCGTACGAGCAGTACTTC. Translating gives CASSNSGGPYEQYF.

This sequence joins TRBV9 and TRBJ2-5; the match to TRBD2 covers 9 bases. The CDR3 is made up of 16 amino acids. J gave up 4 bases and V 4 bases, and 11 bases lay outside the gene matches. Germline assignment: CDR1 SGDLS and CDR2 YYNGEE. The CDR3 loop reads CASSPAGGAGGETQYF. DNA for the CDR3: TGTGCCAGCAGCCCAGCGGGGGGCGCTGGGGGAGAGACCCAGTACTTC.